This T cell receptor (beta chain) was obtained from a study of CD8+ T cells in alopecia areata. About the study: Those patients who were treated received oral tofacitinib, which was given at 5 to 10 mg twice daily for moderate-to-severe alopecia areata. Study-wide results and limits: Against the mouse data, patients shared TCRs less clearly, possibly for HLA reasons.

The CDR3 has 14 amino acids. Trimming took off 0 bases at V and 3 bases at J, with 12 bases between the two ends. The germline CDR1 and CDR2 sequences are GTSNPN and SVGIG (reference sequence). TCR sequencing used cDNA made by reverse transcription of extracted RNA. Here immunoSEQ multiplex PCR was the method, and the copy in TCRdb shows in-frame clones only, minus some. The sample includes fewer than 100,000 clones, less than 50% of them seen just once. Punch biopsies of lesional scalp, plus peripheral blood, were taken from alopecia areata patients. Regarding this clone: What it binds is not known.

The specimen sequenced was CD4+ T cells sorted from blood. This TCR came from a human donor with alopecia areata. This chain links TRBV30 with TRBJ2-7; D is uncertain. CDR3 protein: CAWSVRVGRYEQYF. CDR3 nucleotides: TGTGCCTGGAGTGTACGAGTAGGCCGCTACGAGCAGTACTTC.